The subject of this entry is one T cell receptor beta chain. Ten or more counts support this clone. Its target antigen remains unknown. No quality values exist for individual bases; no much larger clone is one base distant. Before undergoing thyroid surgery, none of the patients had been given any kind of treatment. Using T-cell receptor beta sequencing, the study looked back at clinical samples from patients collected from the early 2010s to the late 2010s. Germline trimming: 0 bases from V, 2 bases from J; junction bases outside gene matches: 10. The germline V gene supplies CDR1 WSHSY and CDR2 SAAADI. Including cysteine and phenylalanine, the CDR3 has 18 amino acids. Only CDR3 DNA remains: 54 bases, in frame from the first base. Libraries came from PCR. The reads were generated on an Illumina HiSeq 4000. The TCR beta-chain CDR3 region of each patient was profiled by high-throughput sequencing. In the source study's methods: The researchers built a classifier to tell apart papillary thyroid cancer patients with distant metastasis, based on CDR3 differences among clinicopathological groups. To measure repertoire diversity the researchers used the Shannon index, while the Morisita-Horn index served to gauge how similar the tumor and blood repertoires were. Using fastp trimming at Q25 and MiXCR clonotype assembly, TCRdb reanalyzed the public sequencing data and kept in-frame beta chains. Here the V and J calls rest on TCRdb's processing, not on the authors' analysis. The sample includes about 16,000 clones, with 15% to 18% observed a single time. Together, the top ten hold around a sixth of the sample.

These data originate in a study of metastatic and nonmetastatic thyroid tumors (TCRdb year 2020). About the study as a whole: For patients with malignant and with benign thyroid disease, the researchers compared repertoires between peripheral blood samples and tumor or nodule tissue samples.

Results the study describes overall, beyond this receptor: In both blood and tumor samples, malignant tumors were reported to have significantly higher TCR beta diversity than benign nodules.

The TCR originated in a female donor with papillary thyroid cancer or a benign thyroid nodule (not recorded which). Some clones in this sample may be carry-over from other donors' samples. The chain is assembled from TRBV10-2 and TRBJ2-3; TRBD2 lines up with 8 middle nucleotides. The sequenced material came from blood. The CDR3 here reads CASSESGLTSGPTDTQYF. In nucleotides, the sequence is TGCGCCAGCAGTGAGTCCGGCCTCACTAGCGGACCCACAGATACGCAGTATTTT.